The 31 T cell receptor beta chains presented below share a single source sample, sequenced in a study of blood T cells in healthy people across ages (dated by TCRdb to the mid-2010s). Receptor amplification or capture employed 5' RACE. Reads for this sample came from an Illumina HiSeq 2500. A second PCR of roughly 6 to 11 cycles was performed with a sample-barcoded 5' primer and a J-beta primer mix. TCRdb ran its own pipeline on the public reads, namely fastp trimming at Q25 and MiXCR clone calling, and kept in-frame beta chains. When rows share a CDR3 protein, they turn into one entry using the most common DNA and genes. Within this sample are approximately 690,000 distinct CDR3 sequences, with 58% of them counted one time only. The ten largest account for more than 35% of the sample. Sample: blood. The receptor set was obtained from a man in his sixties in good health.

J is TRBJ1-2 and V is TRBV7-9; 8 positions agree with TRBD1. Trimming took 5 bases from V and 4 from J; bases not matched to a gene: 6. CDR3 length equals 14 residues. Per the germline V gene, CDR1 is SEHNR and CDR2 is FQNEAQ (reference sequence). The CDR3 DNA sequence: TGTGCCAGCAGCCTCTCGGACAGGGTCTATGGCTACACCTTC. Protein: CASSLSDRVYGYTF.

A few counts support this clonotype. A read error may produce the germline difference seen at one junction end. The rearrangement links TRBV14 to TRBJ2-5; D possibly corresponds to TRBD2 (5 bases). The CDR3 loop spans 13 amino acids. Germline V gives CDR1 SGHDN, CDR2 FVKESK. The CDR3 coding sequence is TGTGCCAGCGGCCAAAATCAGCGGGAGACCCAGTACTTC. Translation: CASGQNQRETQYF.

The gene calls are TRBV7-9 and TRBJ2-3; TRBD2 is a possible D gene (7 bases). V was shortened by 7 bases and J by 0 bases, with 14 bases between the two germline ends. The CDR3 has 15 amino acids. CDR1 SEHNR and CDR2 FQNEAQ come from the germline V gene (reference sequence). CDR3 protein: CASTQGGASTDTQYF. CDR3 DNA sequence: TGTGCCAGCACCCAAGGGGGGGCTAGCACAGATACGCAGTATTTT.

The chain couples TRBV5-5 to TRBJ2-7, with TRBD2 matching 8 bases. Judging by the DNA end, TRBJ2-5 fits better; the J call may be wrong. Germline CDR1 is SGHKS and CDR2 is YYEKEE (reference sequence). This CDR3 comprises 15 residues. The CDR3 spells CASSLTGGDRETQYF. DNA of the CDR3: TGTGCCAGCAGCTTGACGGGAGGGGATCGGGAGACCCAGTACTTC.

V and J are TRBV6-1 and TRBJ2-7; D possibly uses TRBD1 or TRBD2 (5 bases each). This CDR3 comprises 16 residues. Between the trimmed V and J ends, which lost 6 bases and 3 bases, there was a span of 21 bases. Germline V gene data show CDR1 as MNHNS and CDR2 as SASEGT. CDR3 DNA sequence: TGTGCCAGCAGAACCGGGACGCCGACCCACATCTACGAGCAGTACTTC. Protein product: CASRTGTPTHIYEQYF.

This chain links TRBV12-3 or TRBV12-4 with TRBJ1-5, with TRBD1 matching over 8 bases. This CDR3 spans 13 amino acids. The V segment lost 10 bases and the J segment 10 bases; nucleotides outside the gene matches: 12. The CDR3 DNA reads TGTGCCAAGGACAGGGCAGTGTGTCAACCCCAGCATTTT. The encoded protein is CAKDRAVCQPQHF.

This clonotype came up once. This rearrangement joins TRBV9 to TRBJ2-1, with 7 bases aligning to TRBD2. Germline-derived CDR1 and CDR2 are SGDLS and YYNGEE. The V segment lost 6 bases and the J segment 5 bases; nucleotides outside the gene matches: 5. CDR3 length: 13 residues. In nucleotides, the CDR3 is TGTGCCAGCAACCGGGGGGACCACAATGAGCAGTTCTTC. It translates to CASNRGDHNEQFF.

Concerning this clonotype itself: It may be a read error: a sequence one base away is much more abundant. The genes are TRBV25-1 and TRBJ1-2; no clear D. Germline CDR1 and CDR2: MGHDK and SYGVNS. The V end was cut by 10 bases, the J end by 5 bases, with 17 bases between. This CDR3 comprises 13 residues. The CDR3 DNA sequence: TGTGCCACCCGGATGGAAGGTACTTATGGCTACACCTTC. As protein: CATRMEGTYGYTF.

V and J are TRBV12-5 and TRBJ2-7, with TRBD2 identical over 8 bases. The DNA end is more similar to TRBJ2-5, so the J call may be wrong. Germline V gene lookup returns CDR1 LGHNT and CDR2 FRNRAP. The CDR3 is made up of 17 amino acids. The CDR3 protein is CASGLNPTSGRQETQYF. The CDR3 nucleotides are TGTGCTAGTGGTTTAAACCCAACTAGCGGCCGCCAAGAGACCCAGTACTTC.

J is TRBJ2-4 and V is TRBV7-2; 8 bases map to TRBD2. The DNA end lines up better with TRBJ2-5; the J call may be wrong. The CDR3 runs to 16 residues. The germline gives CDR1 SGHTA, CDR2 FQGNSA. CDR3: CASSPDRGGLQETQYF. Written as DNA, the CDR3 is TGTGCCAGCAGCCCAGACCGGGGGGGCCTCCAAGAGACCCAGTACTTC.

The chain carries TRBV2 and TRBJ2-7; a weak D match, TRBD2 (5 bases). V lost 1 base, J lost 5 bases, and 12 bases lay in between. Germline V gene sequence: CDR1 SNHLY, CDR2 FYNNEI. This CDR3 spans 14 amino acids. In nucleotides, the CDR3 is TGTGCCAGCAGTGAAGTGAGGGTTGGCAACGAGCAGTACTTC. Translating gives CASSEVRVGNEQYF. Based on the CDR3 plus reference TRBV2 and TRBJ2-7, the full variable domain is EPEVTQTPSHQVTQMGQEVILRCVPISNHLYFYWYRQILGQKVEFLVSFYNNEISEKSEIFDDQFSVERPDGSNFTLKIRSTKLEDSAMYFCASSEVRVGNEQYFGPGTRLTVT.

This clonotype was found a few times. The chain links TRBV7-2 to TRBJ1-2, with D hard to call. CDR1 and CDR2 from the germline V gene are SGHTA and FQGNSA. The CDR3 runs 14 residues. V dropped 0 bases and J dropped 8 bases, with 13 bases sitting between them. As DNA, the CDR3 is TGTGCCAGCAGCTTAGCGGGGTGGAATGGGGGCTACACCTTC. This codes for CASSLAGWNGGYTF.

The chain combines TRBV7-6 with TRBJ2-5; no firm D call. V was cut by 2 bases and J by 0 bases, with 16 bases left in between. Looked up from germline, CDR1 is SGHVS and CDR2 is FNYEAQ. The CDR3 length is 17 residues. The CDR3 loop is CASSLLPLSGDQETQYF. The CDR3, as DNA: TGTGCCAGCAGCTTACTGCCTCTGTCTGGGGACCAAGAGACCCAGTACTTC.

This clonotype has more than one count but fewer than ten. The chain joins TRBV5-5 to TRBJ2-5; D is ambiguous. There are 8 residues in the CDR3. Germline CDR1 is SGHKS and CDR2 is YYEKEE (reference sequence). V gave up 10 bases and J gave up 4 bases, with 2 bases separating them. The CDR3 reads CALETQYF. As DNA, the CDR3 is TGTGCCTTAGAGACCCAGTACTTC.

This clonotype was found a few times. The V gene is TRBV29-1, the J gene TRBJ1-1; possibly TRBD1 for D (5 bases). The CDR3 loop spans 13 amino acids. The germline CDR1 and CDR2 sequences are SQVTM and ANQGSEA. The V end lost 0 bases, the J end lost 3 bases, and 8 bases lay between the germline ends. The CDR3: CSVEEGTHTEAFF. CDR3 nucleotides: TGCAGCGTTGAAGAGGGGACCCACACTGAAGCTTTCTTT.

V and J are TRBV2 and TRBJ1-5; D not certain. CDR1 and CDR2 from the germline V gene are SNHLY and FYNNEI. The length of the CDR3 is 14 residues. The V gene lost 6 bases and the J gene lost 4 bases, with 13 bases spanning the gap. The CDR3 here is CASSEHRANQPQHF. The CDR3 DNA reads TGTGCCAGCAGCGAACACAGAGCGAATCAGCCCCAGCATTTT.

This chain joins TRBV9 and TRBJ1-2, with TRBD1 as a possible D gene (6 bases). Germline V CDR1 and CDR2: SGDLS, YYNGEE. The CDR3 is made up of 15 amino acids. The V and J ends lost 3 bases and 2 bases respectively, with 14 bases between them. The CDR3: CASSEGGSDNYGYTF. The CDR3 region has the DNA TGTGCCAGCAGCGAGGGGGGATCGGACAACTATGGCTACACCTTC.

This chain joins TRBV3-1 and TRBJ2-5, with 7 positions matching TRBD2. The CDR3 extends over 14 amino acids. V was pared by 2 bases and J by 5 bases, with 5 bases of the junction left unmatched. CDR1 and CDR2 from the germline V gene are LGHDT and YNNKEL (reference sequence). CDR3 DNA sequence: TGTGCCAGCAGCCAAAGCGGAGCGGGGGAGACCCAGTACTTC. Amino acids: CASSQSGAGETQYF.

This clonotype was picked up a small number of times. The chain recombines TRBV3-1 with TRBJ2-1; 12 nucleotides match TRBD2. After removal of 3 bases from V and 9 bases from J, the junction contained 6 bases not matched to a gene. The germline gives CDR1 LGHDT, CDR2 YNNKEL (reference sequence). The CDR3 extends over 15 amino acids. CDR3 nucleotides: TGTGCCAGCAGCCATACTAGCGGGGGGCATAGTGAGCAGTTCTTC. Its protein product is CASSHTSGGHSEQFF.

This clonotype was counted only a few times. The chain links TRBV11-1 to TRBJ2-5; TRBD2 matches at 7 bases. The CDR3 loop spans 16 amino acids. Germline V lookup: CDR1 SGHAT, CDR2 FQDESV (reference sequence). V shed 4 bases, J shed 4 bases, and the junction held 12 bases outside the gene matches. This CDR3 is CASSSGEEGRVETQYF. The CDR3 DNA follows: TGTGCCAGCAGCTCAGGCGAGGAGGGGAGGGTAGAGACCCAGTACTTC.

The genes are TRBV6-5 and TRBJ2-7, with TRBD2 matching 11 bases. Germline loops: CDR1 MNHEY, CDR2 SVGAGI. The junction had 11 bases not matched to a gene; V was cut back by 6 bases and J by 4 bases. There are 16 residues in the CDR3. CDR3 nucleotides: TGTGCCAGCAGCCCCGCCGGGACTAGCGGAATATACGAGCAGTACTTC. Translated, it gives CASSPAGTSGIYEQYF.

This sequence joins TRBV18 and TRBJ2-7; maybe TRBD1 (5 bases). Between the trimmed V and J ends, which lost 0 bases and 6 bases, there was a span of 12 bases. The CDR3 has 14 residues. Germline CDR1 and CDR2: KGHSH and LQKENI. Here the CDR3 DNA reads TGTGCCAGCTCACCACCAGGGCAGGGTAGCGAGCAGTACTTC. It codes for CASSPPGQGSEQYF.

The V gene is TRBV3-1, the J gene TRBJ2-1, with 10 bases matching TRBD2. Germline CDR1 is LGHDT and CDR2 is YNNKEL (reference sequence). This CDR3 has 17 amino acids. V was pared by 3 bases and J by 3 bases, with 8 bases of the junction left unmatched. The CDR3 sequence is CASSHRLAGTNYNEQFF. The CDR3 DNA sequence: TGTGCCAGCAGCCACCGACTAGCGGGCACTAACTACAATGAGCAGTTCTTC.

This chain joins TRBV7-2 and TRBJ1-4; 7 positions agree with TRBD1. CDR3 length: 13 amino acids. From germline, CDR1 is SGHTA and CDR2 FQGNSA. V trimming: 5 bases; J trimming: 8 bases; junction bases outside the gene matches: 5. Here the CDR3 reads CASSQVQGEKLFF. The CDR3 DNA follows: TGTGCCAGCAGCCAAGTACAGGGGGAAAAACTGTTTTTT.

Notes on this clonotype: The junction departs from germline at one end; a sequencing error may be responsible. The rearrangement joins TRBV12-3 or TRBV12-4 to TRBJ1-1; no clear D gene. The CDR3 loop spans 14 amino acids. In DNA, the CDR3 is TGTGCCAGCAGGTTGACGGTTTTGAACACTAAAGCTTTTTTT. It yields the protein CASRLTVLNTKAFF.

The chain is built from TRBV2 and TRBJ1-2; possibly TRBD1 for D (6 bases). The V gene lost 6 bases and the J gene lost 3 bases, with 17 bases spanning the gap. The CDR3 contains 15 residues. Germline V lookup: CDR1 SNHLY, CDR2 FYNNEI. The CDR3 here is CASRGIRGGDYGYTF. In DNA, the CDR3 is TGTGCCAGCAGAGGCATCAGGGGAGGGGACTATGGCTACACCTTC.

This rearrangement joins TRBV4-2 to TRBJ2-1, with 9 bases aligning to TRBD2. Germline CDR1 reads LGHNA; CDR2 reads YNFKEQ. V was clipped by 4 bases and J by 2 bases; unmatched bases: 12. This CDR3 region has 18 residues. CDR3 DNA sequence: TGTGCCAGCAGCCCAAGAGGGGGGCGGGGGGGTCCCTACAATGAGCAGTTCTTC. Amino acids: CASSPRGGRGGPYNEQFF.

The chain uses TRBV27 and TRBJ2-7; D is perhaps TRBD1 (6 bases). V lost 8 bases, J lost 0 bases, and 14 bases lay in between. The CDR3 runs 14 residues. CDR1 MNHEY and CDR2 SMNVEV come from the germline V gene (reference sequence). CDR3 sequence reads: CASSRLTGSYEQYF. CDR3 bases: TGTGCCAGCTCCCGCCTGACAGGCTCCTACGAGCAGTACTTC.

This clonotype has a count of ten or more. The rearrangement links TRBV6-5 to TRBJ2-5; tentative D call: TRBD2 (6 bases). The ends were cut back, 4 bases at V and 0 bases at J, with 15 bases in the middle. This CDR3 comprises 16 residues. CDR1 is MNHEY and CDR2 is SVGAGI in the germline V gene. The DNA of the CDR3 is TGTGCCAGCAGTTCCGACGGGACTCAGTACCAAGAGACCCAGTACTTC. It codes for CASSSDGTQYQETQYF.

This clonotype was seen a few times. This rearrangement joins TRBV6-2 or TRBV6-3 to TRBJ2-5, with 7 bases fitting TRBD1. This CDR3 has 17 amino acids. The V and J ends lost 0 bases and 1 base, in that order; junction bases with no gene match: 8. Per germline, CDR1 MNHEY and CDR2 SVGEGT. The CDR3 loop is CASSYSGTAPPQETQYF. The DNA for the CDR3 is TGTGCCAGCAGTTACTCAGGGACAGCCCCACCCCAAGAGACCCAGTACTTC.

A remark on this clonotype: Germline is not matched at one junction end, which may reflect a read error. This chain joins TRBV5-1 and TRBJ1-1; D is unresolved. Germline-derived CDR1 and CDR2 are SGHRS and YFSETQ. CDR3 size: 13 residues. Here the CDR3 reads CTSSTDKSTEAFF. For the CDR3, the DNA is TGCACCAGCAGCACCGACAAGAGCACTGAAGCTTTCTTT.